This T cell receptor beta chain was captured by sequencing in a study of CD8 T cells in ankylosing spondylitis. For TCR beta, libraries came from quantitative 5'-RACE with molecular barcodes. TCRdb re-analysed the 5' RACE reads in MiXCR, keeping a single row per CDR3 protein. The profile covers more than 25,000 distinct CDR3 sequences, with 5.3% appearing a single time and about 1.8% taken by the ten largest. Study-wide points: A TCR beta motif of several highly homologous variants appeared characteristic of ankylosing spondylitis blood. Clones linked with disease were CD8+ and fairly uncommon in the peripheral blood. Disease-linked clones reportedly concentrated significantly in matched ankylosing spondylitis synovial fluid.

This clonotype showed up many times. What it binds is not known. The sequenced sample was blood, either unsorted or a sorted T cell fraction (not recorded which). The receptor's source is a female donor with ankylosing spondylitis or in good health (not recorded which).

CDR3 DNA sequence: TGTGCCAGCAGCCCCGGGACTAGCGGGAACATTGAGCAGTTCTTC. This codes for CASSPGTSGNIEQFF. This chain links TRBV9 with TRBJ2-1; 13 positions agree with TRBD2. The CDR3 length is 15 residues. Looked up from germline, CDR1 is SGDLS and CDR2 is YYNGEE. The J segment lost 9 bases and the V segment lost 4 bases, leaving 7 bases of the junction unmatched.